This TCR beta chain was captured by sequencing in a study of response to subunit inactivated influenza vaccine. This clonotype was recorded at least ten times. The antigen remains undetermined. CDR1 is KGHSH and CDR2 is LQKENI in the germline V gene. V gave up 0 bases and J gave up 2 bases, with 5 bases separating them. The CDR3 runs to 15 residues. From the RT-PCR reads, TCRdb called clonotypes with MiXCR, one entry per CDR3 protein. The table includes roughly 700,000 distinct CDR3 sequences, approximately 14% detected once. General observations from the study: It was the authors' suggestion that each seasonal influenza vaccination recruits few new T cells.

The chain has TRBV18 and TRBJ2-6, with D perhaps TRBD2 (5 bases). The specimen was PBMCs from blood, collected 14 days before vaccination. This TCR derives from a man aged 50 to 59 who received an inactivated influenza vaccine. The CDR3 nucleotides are TGTGCCAGCTCACCACCCGGGGCTGGGGCCAACGTCCTGACTTTC. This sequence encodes CASSPPGAGANVLTF.